The 8 T cell receptor beta chains reported below all come from one sample, sequenced in a study of Ad26.COV2.S vaccination and SARS-CoV-2 variants (dated by TCRdb to the early 2020s). The library was generated by the immunoSEQ multiplex PCR assay. This is the immuneACCESS table as TCRdb keeps it, with only in-frame sequences that have V and J called. A part of the clones is gone; compared with another copy, unresolved V genes explain less than half, and the rest is unexplained. The sample table contains roughly 400,000 clones; only one count was recorded for approximately 91% of them. 1.5% to 2% of the sample rests with the top ten. The sample's treatment or condition, from its label and the paper: around 19 received Ad26.COV2.S at low or high dose, single or two shots; roughly five received placebo; per-sample allocation not given. For vaccine and placebo recipients, the sequenced repertoires came from samples collected on day 63 after the first injection.

The material was peripheral blood, obtained in a trial of Ad26.COV2.S vaccine versus placebo. These receptor sequences come from a person between 18 and 65 years old who received the Ad26.COV2.S COVID-19 vaccine or a placebo.

CDR3 DNA sequence: TGTGCCAGCAGTAAGACAGGGTTGTACGAGCAGTACTTC. This translates into CASSKTGLYEQYF. This sequence joins TRBV6-5 and TRBJ2-7; 7 bases align to TRBD1. The CDR3 runs to 13 residues. J was trimmed by 4 bases and V by 5 bases; bases with no gene match: 5. Germline V gene lookup returns CDR1 MNHEY and CDR2 SVGAGI.

J is TRBJ2-1 and V is TRBV28, with D unclear. Germline V CDR1 and CDR2: MDHEN, SYDVKM. The CDR3 contains 13 residues. Trimming shortened V by 2 bases and J by 8 bases, and 10 bases separated the two germline ends. The CDR3 is CASSLQFMDEQFF. The CDR3 DNA sequence: TGTGCCAGCAGTTTACAGTTTATGGATGAGCAGTTCTTC. The whole variable domain, remainder taken from reference TRBV28 and TRBJ2-1, is DVKVTQSSRYLVKRTGEKVFLECVQDMDHENMFWYRQDPGLGLRLIYFSYDVKMKEKGDIPEGYSVSREKKERFSLILESASTNQTSMYLCASSLQFMDEQFFGPGTRLTVL.

V is TRBV5-1 and J is TRBJ1-6, with D perhaps TRBD1 (5 bases). Trimming stripped 4 bases from V and 10 bases from J, with 15 bases between. The germline CDR1 and CDR2 sequences are SGHRS and YFSETQ. The CDR3 contains 14 residues. CDR3 residues: CASSPDSSSSPLHF. CDR3 DNA sequence: TGCGCCAGCAGCCCCGACAGTAGCAGCTCACCCCTCCACTTT.

V is TRBV3-1 (or the pseudogene TRBV3-2) and J is TRBJ2-2; D is ambiguous. This CDR3 is built from 14 residues. V was pared by 0 bases and J by 5 bases, with 7 bases between. Germline CDR1 and CDR2: LGHDT and YNNKEL (reference sequence). CDR3 sequence: CASSQDFYTGELFF. CDR3 coding DNA: TGTGCCAGCAGCCAAGATTTCTATACCGGGGAGCTGTTTTTT.

The gene calls are TRBV11-2 and TRBJ2-7; tentatively, D is TRBD1 or TRBD2 (5 bases each). The CDR3 consists of 12 residues. Germline CDR1 and CDR2: SGHAT and FQNNGV. V lost 5 bases, J lost 6 bases, and 11 bases lay in between. The CDR3 DNA sequence: TGTGCCAGCAGCCGGACGGGGCCCGAGCAGTACTTC. Translating it yields CASSRTGPEQYF.

This chain joins TRBV7-2 and TRBJ2-3; 7 bases match TRBD1. Unmatched junction bases numbered 12, after V lost 0 bases and J lost 0 bases. This CDR3 spans 19 amino acids. Germline CDR1 is SGHTA and CDR2 is FQGNSA. The CDR3 protein is CASSLAGQVLGGSTDTQYF. The CDR3, as DNA: TGTGCCAGCAGCTTAGCCGGACAGGTCCTAGGGGGAAGCACAGATACGCAGTATTTT.

V is TRBV28 and J is TRBJ2-7; 11 nucleotides line up with TRBD2. This CDR3 region has 16 residues. V lost 6 bases and J lost 0; bases outside the gene matches: 7. The germline V gene encodes CDR1 MDHEN and CDR2 SYDVKM. The CDR3 sequence: CASRTSGMMSSYEQYF. Written as DNA, the CDR3 is TGTGCCAGCAGGACTAGCGGGATGATGAGCTCCTACGAGCAGTACTTC.

Ten or more counts support this clone. This chain joins TRBV14 and TRBJ2-2; D assignment may be TRBD1 or TRBD2 (5 bases each). Germline V gene data show CDR1 as SGHDN and CDR2 as FVKESK. Trimming left V 4 bases short and J 2 bases short, with 11 bases between. This CDR3 region has 15 residues. CDR3 bases: TGTGCCAGCAGCCGGGACCCACCTAACACCGGGGAGCTGTTTTTT. It specifies CASSRDPPNTGELFF.